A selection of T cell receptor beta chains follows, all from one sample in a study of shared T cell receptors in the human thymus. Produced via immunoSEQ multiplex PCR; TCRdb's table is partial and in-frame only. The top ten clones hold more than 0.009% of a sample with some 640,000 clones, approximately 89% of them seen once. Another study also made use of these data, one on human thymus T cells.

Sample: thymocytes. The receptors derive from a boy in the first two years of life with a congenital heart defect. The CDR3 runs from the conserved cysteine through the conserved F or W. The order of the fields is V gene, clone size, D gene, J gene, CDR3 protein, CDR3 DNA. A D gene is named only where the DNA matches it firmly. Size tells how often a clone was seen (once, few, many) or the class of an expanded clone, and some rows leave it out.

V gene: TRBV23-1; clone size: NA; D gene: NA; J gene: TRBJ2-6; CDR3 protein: CASSRAGWSSGANVLTF; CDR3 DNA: TGCGCCAGCAGTCGGGCAGGGTGGAGCTCTGGGGCCAACGTCCTGACTTTC
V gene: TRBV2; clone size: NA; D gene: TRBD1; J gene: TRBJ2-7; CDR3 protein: CASSEGIRDRQSYEQYF; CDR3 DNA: TGTGCCAGCAGTGAAGGTATCCGGGACAGGCAATCCTACGAGCAGTACTTC
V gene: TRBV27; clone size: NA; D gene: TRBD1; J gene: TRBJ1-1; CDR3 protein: CASKSPDREITEAFF; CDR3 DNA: TGTGCCAGCAAGTCACCCGACAGGGAGATCACTGAAGCTTTCTTT
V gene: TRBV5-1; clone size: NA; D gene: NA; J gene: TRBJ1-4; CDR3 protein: CASSLGAFPNLEKLFF; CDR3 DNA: TGCGCCAGCAGCTTGGGTGCGTTCCCAAATCTAGAAAAACTGTTTTTT
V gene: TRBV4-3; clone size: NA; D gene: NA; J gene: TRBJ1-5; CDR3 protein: CASSQDRGAASNQPQHF; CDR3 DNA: TGCGCCAGCAGCCAGGACAGAGGGGCCGCAAGCAATCAGCCCCAGCATTTT
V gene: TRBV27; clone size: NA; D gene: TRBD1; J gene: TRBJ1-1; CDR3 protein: CASSPPTGPWGLNTEAFF; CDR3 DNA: TGTGCCAGCAGTCCCCCGACAGGGCCCTGGGGATTGAACACTGAAGCTTTCTTT
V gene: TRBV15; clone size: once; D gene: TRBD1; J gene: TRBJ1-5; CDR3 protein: CATSRGDSVHSNQPQHF; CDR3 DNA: TGTGCCACCAGCAGGGGGGACAGCGTCCATAGCAATCAGCCCCAGCATTTT
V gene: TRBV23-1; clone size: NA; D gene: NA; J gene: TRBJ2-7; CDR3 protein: CASAALGVCYEQYF; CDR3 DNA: TGCGCCAGCGCGGCTTTAGGGGTTTGCTACGAGCAGTACTTC
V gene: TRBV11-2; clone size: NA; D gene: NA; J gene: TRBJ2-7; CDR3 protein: CASSLDYRSSYEQYF; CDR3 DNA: TGTGCCAGCAGCTTAGACTACAGAAGCTCCTACGAGCAGTACTTC
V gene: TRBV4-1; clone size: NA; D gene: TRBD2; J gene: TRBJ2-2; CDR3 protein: CASSRRDYNTGELFF; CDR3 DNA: TGCGCCAGCAGCCGCCGGGACTATAACACCGGGGAGCTGTTTTTT